This entry features one T cell receptor beta chain sequence. Germline CDR1 MNHNS, CDR2 SASEGT. This CDR3 comprises 15 residues. Trimming pared 2 bases from V and 1 base from J, leaving 9 bases between. The data were obtained in a study of blood T cell repertoires in COVID-19. Data came from immunoSEQ multiplex PCR; TCRdb stores just in-frame clones and leaves some out. The sample records roughly 180,000 clones, approximately 85% being singletons. The V gene is TRBV6-1, the J gene TRBJ1-5; no clear D gene. The sample comprised PBMCs or T cells enriched from blood (not recorded which). The source is a man aged 35 to 55 who had recovered from COVID-19. The CDR3 bases are TGTGCCAGCAGTGAACGGGTGGTCAGCAATCAGCCCCAGCATTTT. It translates to CASSERVVSNQPQHF.